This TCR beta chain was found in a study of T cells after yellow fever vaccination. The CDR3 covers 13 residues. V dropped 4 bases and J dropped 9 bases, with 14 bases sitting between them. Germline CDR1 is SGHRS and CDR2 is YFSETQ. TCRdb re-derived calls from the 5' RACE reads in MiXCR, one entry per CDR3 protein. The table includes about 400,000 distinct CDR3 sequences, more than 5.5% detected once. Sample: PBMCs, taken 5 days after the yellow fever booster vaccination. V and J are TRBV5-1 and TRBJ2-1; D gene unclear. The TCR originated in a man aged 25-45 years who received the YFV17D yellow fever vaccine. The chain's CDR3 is CASSQVRSGEQFF. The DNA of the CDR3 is TGCGCCAGCAGCCAGGTCAGGTCGGGTGAGCAGTTCTTC.